Each of the 26 T cell receptor beta chains below was sequenced from the same sample in a study of blood T cells in healthy people across ages. With a J-beta primer mix and a sample-barcoded 5' primer, a second PCR ran about 6 to 11 cycles. Each CDR3 protein gets one entry after TCRdb re-called the 5' RACE reads with MiXCR. The sample lists about 670,000 distinct CDR3 sequences; 52% were seen once. Specimen: blood. These TCRs come from a woman aged 80 or over in good health.

About this clonotype: Relative to the germline gene, one junction end is altered; a read error may explain this. The rearrangement uses TRBV6-1 and TRBJ2-3; D is perhaps TRBD2 (5 bases). Germline V gene lookup returns CDR1 MNHNS and CDR2 SASEGT. The CDR3 has 16 amino acids. This CDR3 is CASREVGGSSADTQYF. The CDR3 DNA follows: TGTGCCAGCAGGGAAGTAGGTGGGAGTAGCGCAGATACGCAGTATTTT.

The J gene is TRBJ2-7, the V gene TRBV7-2; D unclear. Per the germline V gene, CDR1 is SGHTA and CDR2 is FQGNSA. V was clipped by 4 bases and J by 0 bases, with 13 bases between them. CDR3 length equals 15 residues. As DNA, the CDR3 is TGTGCCAGCAGCTCATCCGGCGGTTTCTCCTACGAGCAGTACTTC. This codes for CASSSSGGFSYEQYF.

In DNA form, the CDR3 reads TGCAGCGTTGGATGGGCCACCGGGGAGCTGTTTTTT. It encodes CSVGWATGELFF. This chain joins TRBV29-1 and TRBJ2-2, with unresolved D. The germline V gene has CDR1 SQVTM and CDR2 ANQGSEA. The CDR3 is made up of 12 amino acids. Deletions cut 4 bases from V and 4 bases from J, with 7 bases between.

This clonotype appeared many times. The CDR3 nucleotides read TGTGCCAGCAGCATACTTCAGGGCGGCGGCTACACCTTC. It translates to CASSILQGGGYTF. The rearrangement uses TRBV28 and TRBJ1-2, with D possibly being TRBD1 (5 bases). CDR1 is MDHEN and CDR2 is SYDVKM in the germline V gene. CDR3 length: 13 residues. V was trimmed by 6 bases and J by 8 bases, leaving 16 bases between them.

This clonotype was found once. The V gene is TRBV3-1, the J gene TRBJ2-7; 13 bases are a match to TRBD2. This CDR3 is 15 amino acids long. V lost 6 bases, J lost 6 bases, and 8 bases stayed unmatched. Germline V lookup: CDR1 LGHDT, CDR2 YNNKEL (reference sequence). The DNA for the CDR3 is TGTGCCAGCAGATCCACTAGCGGGAGGGCCTTCGAGCAGTACTTC. It is translated as CASRSTSGRAFEQYF.

On this clonotype itself: It may be a read error: a sequence one base away is much more abundant. The gene calls are TRBV27 and TRBJ2-7; D might be TRBD1 (6 bases). The CDR3 runs 15 residues. CDR1 is MNHEY, CDR2 SMNVEV, per germline (reference sequence). V was cut by 7 bases and J by 3 bases, with 19 bases left in between. The CDR3 bases are TGTGCCAGCACCCCTTTCTCCGGACAGAGCTACGAGCAGTACTTC. This translates into CASTPFSGQSYEQYF.

Of note for this clonotype: A much larger clone differs from this one at a single base, so this may be a read error. J is TRBJ1-2 and V is TRBV12-3 or TRBV12-4; D unresolved. Trimming cost V 5 bases and J 8 bases, with 21 bases left between them. CDR3 length equals 15 residues. Here the CDR3 reads CASSVIRESNLGYTF. CDR3 nucleotide sequence: TGTGCCAGCAGTGTAATTCGGGAGTCGAATCTGGGCTACACCTTC.

About this clonotype: A junction end diverges from the germline sequence, so it may reflect a read error. This chain uses TRBV29-1 with TRBJ2-3; the match to TRBD2 covers 8 bases. This CDR3 spans 15 amino acids. Per germline, CDR1 SQVTM and CDR2 ANQGSEA. Here the CDR3 DNA reads TGCAGCGTGGAAGCAGCGGGGGCCACCACAGATACGCAGTATTTT. Encoded protein: CSVEAAGATTDTQYF.

The rearrangement links TRBV12-3 or TRBV12-4 to TRBJ2-7; 9 bases are shared with TRBD1. The CDR3 length is 16 residues. V was pared by 5 bases and J by 4 bases, with 12 bases of the junction left unmatched. CDR3 DNA: TGTGCCAGCAGTCCTACTAACCGGGACAGGGAGTACGAGCAGTACTTC. Protein product: CASSPTNRDREYEQYF.

The genes are TRBV4-1 and TRBJ2-6; D not resolved. Germline CDR1 MGHRA, CDR2 YSYEKL. V lost 1 base and J 2 bases, leaving 6 bases between the germline ends. CDR3 length: 15 residues. The DNA for the CDR3 is TGCGCCAGCAGCCAAGGAAGTCCTGGGGCCAACGTCCTGACTTTC. Amino acids: CASSQGSPGANVLTF.

V usage is TRBV21-1 and J usage is TRBJ2-7; TRBD2 is the table's D call and was not checked against the DNA. The J call may be mistaken, given a closer DNA end match to TRBJ2-5. TRBV21-1 is a pseudogene. The CDR3 runs to 15 residues. The CDR3: CASSLGDGPLETQYF. CDR3 bases: TGTGCCAGCAGCTTAGGGGACGGTCCGCTAGAGACCCAGTACTTC.

This clonotype was seen repeatedly, ten times or more. Just one base apart from a much larger clone, this may be a read error. CDR3 DNA sequence: TGTGCCAGCTCACCAGAGGAAAAAGGGGTCGAGCAGTACTTC. Translation gives CASSPEEKGVEQYF. The chain uses TRBV18 and TRBJ2-7; D may be TRBD1 (5 bases). V was trimmed by 2 bases and J by 6 bases, leaving 14 bases between them. Looked up from germline, CDR1 is KGHSH and CDR2 is LQKENI. This CDR3 has 14 amino acids.

The count of this clonotype is one. The chain combines TRBV7-6 with TRBJ2-6; no reliable D call. Per the germline V gene, CDR1 is SGHVS and CDR2 is FNYEAQ. The length of the CDR3 is 15 residues. V dropped 5 bases and J dropped 0 bases, with 8 bases sitting between them. CDR3 residues: CASSPQRSGANVLTF. CDR3 DNA sequence: TGTGCCAGCAGCCCCCAACGCTCTGGGGCCAACGTCCTGACTTTC.

The chain links TRBV9 to TRBJ1-6, with D hard to call. V lost 0 bases and J 8 bases, leaving 12 bases between the germline ends. This CDR3 is 15 amino acids long. The V gene's germline CDR1 is SGDLS and CDR2 YYNGEE. CDR3 sequence (DNA): TGTGCCAGCAGCGTAGTAGCGGGAATGGATTCACCCCTCCACTTT. Its protein product is CASSVVAGMDSPLHF.

Turning to this clonotype: Relative to the germline gene, one junction end is altered; a read error may explain this. The rearrangement joins TRBV5-1 to TRBJ1-2, with TRBD1 matching over 11 bases. Germline values: CDR1 SGHRS, CDR2 YFSETQ. CDR3 length: 14 amino acids. CDR3 bases: TGCGCCAACAGCTTCGGACAGGGGGCTCGGGGCTACACCTTC. Translating it yields CANSFGQGARGYTF.

Note on this clonotype: A single base separates this from a much larger clone, so it may be a read error. The chain recombines TRBV9 with TRBJ2-5, with TRBD2 matching 8 bases. This CDR3 comprises 17 residues. With V trimmed by 7 bases and J by 2 bases, 16 bases remained unmatched. The germline gives CDR1 SGDLS, CDR2 YYNGEE. CDR3 protein: CASPLLDHGTSQETQYF. CDR3 bases: TGTGCCAGCCCTTTGCTGGATCACGGGACTAGTCAAGAGACCCAGTACTTC.

This clonotype has a count of ten or more. The gene calls are TRBV27 and TRBJ2-5, with a weak D call TRBD2 (5 bases). Germline loops: CDR1 MNHEY, CDR2 SMNVEV (reference sequence). The CDR3 length is 14 residues. Trimming took 2 bases from V and 2 from J, leaving 9 bases between them. CDR3 nucleotide sequence: TGTGCCAGCAGTTTAAAGCAGCGGCAAGAGACCCAGTACTTC. Protein: CASSLKQRQETQYF.

About this clonotype itself: Germline is not matched at one junction end, which may reflect a read error. The CDR3 region is CASSRTDRETQYF. For the CDR3, the DNA is TGTGCCAGCTCACGGACGGATCGGGAGACCCAGTATTTC. The chain recombines TRBV18 with TRBJ2-7, with D possibly being TRBD2 (6 bases). Germline V lookup: CDR1 KGHSH, CDR2 LQKENI. The CDR3 has 13 amino acids.

The sample holds many counts of this clonotype. V usage is TRBV5-1 and J usage is TRBJ2-1, with 8 nucleotides matching TRBD1. The junction had 6 bases not matched to a gene; V was cut back by 1 base and J by 3 bases. Germline CDR1 SGHRS, CDR2 YFSETQ. This CDR3 has 16 amino acids. The CDR3 DNA is TGCGCCAGCAGCTTGCTCGCGACAGGGGTCTACAATGAGCAGTTCTTC. This codes for CASSLLATGVYNEQFF.

CDR3 in amino acids: CAWSRTGPEETQYF. For the CDR3, the DNA is TGTGCCTGGAGTCGGACAGGGCCTGAGGAGACCCAGTACTTC. The chain recombines TRBV30 with TRBJ2-5, with TRBD1 matching over 8 bases. V shed 2 bases and J 5 bases; nucleotides not matched to a gene: 7. Germline assignment: CDR1 GTSNPN and CDR2 SVGIG (reference sequence). This CDR3 comprises 14 residues.

On this clonotype itself: A read error is possible here, since a much larger clone lies one base away. The chain combines TRBV7-2 with TRBJ2-5; no firm D call. Judging by the DNA end, TRBJ2-7 fits better; the J call may be wrong. The CDR3 loop spans 12 amino acids. The germline V gene encodes CDR1 SGHTA and CDR2 FQGNSA. For the CDR3, the DNA is TGTGCCAGCAGCATCCGACCCTCCGAGCAGTACTTC. It is translated as CASSIRPSEQYF.

The rearrangement links TRBV3-1 to TRBJ2-2, with 8 bases lining up with TRBD2. V lost 5 bases and J lost 0; bases outside the gene matches: 8. The CDR3 loop spans 17 amino acids. Germline loops: CDR1 LGHDT, CDR2 YNNKEL (reference sequence). The CDR3 bases are TGTGCCAGCAGCTTACCGGGACTAGGGGCGAACACCGGGGAGCTGTTTTTT. This encodes CASSLPGLGANTGELFF.

The V call is TRBV7-2, the J call TRBJ2-3, with 11 bases that match TRBD2. Germline CDR1 reads SGHTA; CDR2 reads FQGNSA. CDR3 length: 18 amino acids. V lost 1 base and J lost 5; bases outside the gene matches: 11. CDR3 loop: CASSLDASGGMVRDTQYF. The CDR3 DNA follows: TGTGCCAGCAGCTTAGACGCTAGCGGGGGGATGGTTCGAGATACGCAGTATTTT.

Many counts were recorded for this clonotype. The genes are TRBV5-1 and TRBJ2-1; TRBD1 matches 7 bases. The germline V gene has CDR1 SGHRS and CDR2 YFSETQ. The CDR3 length is 16 residues. V was pared by 5 bases and J by 2 bases, with 10 bases of the junction left unmatched. CDR3 sequence (DNA): TGCGCCAGCAGGATTCGGGCCGGGACAGCCTACAATGAGCAGTTCTTC. This codes for CASRIRAGTAYNEQFF.

This clonotype has only a few counts. V gene TRBV12-3 or TRBV12-4 combines with J gene TRBJ2-7; 9 positions match TRBD1. After removal of 5 bases from V and 4 bases from J, the junction contained 6 bases not matched to a gene. The CDR3 is 14 residues long. The DNA of the CDR3 is TGTGCCAGCAGTGGGGACAGGGATTCTTACGAGCAGTACTTC. It translates to CASSGDRDSYEQYF.

Note on this clonotype: The junction departs from the called germline gene at one end, perhaps through a read error. The gene calls are TRBV3-1 and TRBJ2-5; 7 bases map to TRBD1. Germline assignment: CDR1 LGHDT and CDR2 YNNKEL (reference sequence). This CDR3 region has 14 residues. This CDR3 reads CTSSNRGSQETQYF. CDR3 DNA sequence: TGTACCAGCAGCAACAGGGGATCCCAAGAGACCCAGTACTTC.